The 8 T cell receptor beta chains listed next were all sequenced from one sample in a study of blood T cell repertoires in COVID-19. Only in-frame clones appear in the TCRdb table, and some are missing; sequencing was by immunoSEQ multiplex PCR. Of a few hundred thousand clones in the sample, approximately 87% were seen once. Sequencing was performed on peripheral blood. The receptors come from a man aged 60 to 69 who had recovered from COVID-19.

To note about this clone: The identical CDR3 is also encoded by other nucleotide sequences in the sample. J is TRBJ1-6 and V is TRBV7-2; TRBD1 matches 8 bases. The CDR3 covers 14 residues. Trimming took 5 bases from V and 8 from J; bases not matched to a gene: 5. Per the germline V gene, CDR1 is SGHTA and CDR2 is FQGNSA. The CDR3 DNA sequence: TGTGCCAGCAGCCCCGGACAGGGTGATTCACCCCTCCACTTT. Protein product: CASSPGQGDSPLHF. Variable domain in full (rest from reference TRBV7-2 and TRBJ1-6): GAGVSQSPSNKVTEKGKDVELRCDPISGHTALYWYRQSLGQGLEFLIYFQGNSAPDKSGLPSDRFSAERTGGSVSTLTIQRTQQEDSAVYLCASSPGQGDSPLHFGNGTRLTVT.

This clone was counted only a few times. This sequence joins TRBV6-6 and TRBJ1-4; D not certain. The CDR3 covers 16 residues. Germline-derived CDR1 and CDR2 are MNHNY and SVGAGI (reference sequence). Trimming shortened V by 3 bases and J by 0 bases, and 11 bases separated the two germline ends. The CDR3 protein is CASSYDLTATNEKLFF. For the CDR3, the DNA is TGTGCCAGCAGTTATGATCTCACAGCAACTAATGAAAAACTGTTTTTT.

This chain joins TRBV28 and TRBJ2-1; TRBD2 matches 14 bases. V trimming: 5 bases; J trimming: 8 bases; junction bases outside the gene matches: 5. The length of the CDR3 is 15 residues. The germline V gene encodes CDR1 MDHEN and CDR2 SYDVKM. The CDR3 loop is CASSPGTSGSHEQFF. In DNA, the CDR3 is TGTGCCAGCAGTCCGGGGACTAGCGGGAGCCATGAGCAGTTCTTC.

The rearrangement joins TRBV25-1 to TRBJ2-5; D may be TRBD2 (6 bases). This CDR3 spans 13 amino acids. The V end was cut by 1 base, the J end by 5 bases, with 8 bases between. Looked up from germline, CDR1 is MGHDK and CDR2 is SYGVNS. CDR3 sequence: CASSEFGGETQYF. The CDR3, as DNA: TGTGCCAGCAGTGAATTCGGAGGGGAGACCCAGTACTTC.

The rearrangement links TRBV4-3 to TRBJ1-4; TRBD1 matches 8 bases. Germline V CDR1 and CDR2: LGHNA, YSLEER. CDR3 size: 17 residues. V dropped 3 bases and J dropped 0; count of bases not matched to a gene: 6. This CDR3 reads CASSHLGQGATNEKLFF. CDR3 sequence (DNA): TGCGCCAGCAGCCACTTAGGACAGGGTGCAACTAATGAAAAACTGTTTTTT.

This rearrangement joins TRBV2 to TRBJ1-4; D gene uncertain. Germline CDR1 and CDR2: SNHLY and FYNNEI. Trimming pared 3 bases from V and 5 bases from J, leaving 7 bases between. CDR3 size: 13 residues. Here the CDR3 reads CASSEGGNEKLFF. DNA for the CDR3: TGTGCCAGCAGTGAGGGAGGGAATGAAAAACTGTTTTTT.

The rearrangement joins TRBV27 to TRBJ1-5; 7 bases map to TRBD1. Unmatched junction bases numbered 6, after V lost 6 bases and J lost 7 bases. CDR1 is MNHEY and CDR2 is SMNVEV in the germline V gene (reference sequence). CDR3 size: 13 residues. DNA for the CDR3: TGTGCCAGCAGATCTACAGGGGTCCAGCCCCAGCATTTT. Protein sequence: CASRSTGVQPQHF.

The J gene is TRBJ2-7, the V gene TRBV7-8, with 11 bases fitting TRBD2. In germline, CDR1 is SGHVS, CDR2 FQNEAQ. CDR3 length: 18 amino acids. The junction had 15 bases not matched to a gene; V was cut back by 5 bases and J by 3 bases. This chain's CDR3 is CASSPSRVAGGSNYEQYF. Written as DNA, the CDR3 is TGTGCCAGCAGCCCTTCCCGCGTAGCGGGGGGGAGTAACTACGAGCAGTACTTC.